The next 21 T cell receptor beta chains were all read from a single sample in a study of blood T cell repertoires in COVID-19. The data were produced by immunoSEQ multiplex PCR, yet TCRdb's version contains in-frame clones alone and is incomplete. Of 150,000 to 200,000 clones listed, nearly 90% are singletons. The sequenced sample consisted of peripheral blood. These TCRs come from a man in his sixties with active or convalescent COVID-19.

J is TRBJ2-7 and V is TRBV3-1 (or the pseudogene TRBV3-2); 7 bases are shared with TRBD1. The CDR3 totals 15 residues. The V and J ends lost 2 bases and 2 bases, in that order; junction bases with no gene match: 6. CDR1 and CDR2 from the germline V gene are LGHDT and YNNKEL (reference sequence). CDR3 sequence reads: CASSQTPTGAYEQYF. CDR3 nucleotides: TGTGCCAGCAGCCAAACTCCCACAGGGGCCTACGAGCAGTACTTC.

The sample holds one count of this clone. CDR3: CSAANRGGYTF. The CDR3 bases are TGCAGTGCTGCAAACAGGGGAGGCTACACCTTC. The chain uses TRBV20-1 and TRBJ1-2; TRBD1 agrees at 7 bases. The CDR3 is made up of 11 amino acids. With 5 bases clipped from V and 8 bases from J, the junction kept 5 bases outside the gene matches. Germline V gives CDR1 DFQATT, CDR2 SNEGSKA (reference sequence).

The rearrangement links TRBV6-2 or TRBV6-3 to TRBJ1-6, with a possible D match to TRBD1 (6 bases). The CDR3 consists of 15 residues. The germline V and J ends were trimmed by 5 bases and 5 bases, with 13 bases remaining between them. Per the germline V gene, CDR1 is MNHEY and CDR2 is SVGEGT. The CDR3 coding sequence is TGTGCCAGCAGTCGGCCGGGACAAAATAATTCACCCCTCCACTTT. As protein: CASSRPGQNNSPLHF.

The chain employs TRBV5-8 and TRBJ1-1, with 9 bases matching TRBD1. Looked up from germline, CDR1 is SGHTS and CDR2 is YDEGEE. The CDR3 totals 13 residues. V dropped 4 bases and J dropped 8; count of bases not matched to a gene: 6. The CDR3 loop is CASSLGQGSEAFF. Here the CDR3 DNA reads TGTGCCAGCAGCCTCGGACAGGGGTCGGAAGCTTTCTTT.

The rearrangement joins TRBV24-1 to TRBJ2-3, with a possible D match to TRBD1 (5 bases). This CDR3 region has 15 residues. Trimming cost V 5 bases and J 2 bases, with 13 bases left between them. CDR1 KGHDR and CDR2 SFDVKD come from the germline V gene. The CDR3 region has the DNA TGTGCCACCAGTGCGGCAGGGCAAGACACAGATACGCAGTATTTT. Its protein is CATSAAGQDTDTQYF.

For the CDR3, the DNA is TGTGCCAGCAGCTTAGGACCGACAGGGGGGAACACTGAAGCTTTCTTT. Its translation is CASSLGPTGGNTEAFF. The chain carries TRBV11-2 and TRBJ1-1, with 9 bases lining up with TRBD1. V shed 1 base, J shed 1 base, and the junction held 4 bases outside the gene matches. In germline, CDR1 is SGHAT, CDR2 FQNNGV. The CDR3 spans 16 residues.

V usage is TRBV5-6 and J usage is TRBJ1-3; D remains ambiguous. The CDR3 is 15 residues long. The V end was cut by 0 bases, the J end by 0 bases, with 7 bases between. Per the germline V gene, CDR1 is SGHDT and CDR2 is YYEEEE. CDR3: CASSLGWSSGNTIYF. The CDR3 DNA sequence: TGTGCCAGCAGCTTGGGCTGGAGCTCTGGAAACACCATATATTTT.

CDR3 loop: CASSPGYKGVTNEKLFF. The CDR3 DNA follows: TGTGCCAGCAGCCCGGGATACAAGGGGGTCACTAATGAAAAACTGTTTTTT. V and J are TRBV7-2 and TRBJ1-4; D possibly corresponds to TRBD1 (6 bases). The CDR3 is 17 residues long. Trimming left V 5 bases short and J 2 bases short, with 18 bases between. In germline, CDR1 is SGHTA, CDR2 FQGNSA.

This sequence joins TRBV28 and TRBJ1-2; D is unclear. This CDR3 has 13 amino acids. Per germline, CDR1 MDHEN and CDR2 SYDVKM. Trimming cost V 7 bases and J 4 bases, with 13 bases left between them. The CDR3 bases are TGTGCCAGCAACTCACTCGGTAGCTATGGCTACACCTTC. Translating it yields CASNSLGSYGYTF.

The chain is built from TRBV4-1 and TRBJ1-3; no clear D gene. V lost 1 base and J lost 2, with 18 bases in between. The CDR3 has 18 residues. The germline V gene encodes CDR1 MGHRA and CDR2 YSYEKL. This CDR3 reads CASSQGRGGSPAGNTIYF. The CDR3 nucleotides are TGCGCCAGCAGCCAAGGTCGAGGAGGATCCCCGGCTGGAAACACCATATATTTT.

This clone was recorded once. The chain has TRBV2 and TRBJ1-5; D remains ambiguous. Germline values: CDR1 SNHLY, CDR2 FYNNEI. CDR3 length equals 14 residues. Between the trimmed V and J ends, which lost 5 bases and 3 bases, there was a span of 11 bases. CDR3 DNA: TGTGCCAGCAGTTTTTCACAGAACAATCAGCCCCAGCATTTT. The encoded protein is CASSFSQNNQPQHF.

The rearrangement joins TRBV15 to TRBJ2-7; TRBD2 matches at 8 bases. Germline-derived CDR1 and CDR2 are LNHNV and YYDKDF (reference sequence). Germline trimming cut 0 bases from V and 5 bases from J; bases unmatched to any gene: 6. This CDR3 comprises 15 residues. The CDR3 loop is CATSRDREGWNEQYF. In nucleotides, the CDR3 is TGTGCCACCAGCAGAGATCGGGAGGGGTGGAACGAGCAGTACTTC.

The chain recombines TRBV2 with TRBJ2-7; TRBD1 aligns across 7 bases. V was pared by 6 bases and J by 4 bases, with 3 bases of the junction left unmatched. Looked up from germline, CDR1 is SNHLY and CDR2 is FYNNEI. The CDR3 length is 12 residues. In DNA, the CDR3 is TGTGCCAGCAGCAACAGGGGTTACGAGCAGTACTTC. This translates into CASSNRGYEQYF.

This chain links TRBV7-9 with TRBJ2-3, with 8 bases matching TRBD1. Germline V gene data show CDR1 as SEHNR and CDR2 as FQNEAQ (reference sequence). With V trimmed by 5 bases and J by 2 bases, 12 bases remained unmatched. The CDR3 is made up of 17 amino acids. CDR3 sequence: CASSRWQRQGNTDTQYF. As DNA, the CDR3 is TGTGCCAGCAGCCGATGGCAGAGACAGGGGAACACAGATACGCAGTATTTT.

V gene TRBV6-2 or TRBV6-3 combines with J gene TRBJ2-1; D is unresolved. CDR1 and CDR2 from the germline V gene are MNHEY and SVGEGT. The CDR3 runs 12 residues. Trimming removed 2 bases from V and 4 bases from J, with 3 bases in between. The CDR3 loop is CASSYPYNEQFF. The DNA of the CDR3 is TGTGCCAGCAGTTACCCTTACAATGAGCAGTTCTTC.

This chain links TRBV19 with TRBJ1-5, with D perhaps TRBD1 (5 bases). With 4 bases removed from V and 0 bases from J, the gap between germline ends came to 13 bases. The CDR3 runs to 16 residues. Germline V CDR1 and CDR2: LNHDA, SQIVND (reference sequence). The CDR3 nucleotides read TGTGCCAGTAGTACGCCGACAGTGTATAGCAATCAGCCCCAGCATTTT. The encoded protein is CASSTPTVYSNQPQHF.

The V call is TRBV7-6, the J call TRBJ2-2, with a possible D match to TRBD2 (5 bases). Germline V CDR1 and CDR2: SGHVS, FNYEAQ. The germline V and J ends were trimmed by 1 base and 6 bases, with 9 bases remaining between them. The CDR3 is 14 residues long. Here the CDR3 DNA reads TGTGCCAGCAGCTTAGAAGCTAGCCCCGGGGAGCTGTTTTTT. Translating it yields CASSLEASPGELFF. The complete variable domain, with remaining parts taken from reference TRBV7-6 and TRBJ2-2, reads GAGVSQSPRYKVTKRGQDVALRCDPISGHVSLYWYRQALGQGPEFLTYFNYEAQQDKSGLPNDRFSAERPEGSISTLTIQRTEQRDSAMYRCASSLEASPGELFFGEGSRLTVL.

CDR3: CASSLGQGRYGYTF. CDR3 in DNA: TGCGCCAGCAGCTTGGGACAGGGCAGGTATGGCTACACCTTC. V usage is TRBV5-1 and J usage is TRBJ1-2; 7 bases line up with TRBD1. Germline V gene data show CDR1 as SGHRS and CDR2 as YFSETQ. The CDR3 extends over 14 amino acids. The J segment lost 5 bases and the V segment lost 0 bases, leaving 4 bases of the junction unmatched.

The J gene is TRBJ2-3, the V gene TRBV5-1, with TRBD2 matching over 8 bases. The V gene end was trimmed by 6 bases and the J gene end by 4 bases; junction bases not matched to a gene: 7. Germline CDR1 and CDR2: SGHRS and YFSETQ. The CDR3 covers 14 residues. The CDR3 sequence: CASKSGGRPDTQYF. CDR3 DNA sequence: TGCGCCAGCAAGTCGGGGGGGAGGCCAGATACGCAGTATTTT.

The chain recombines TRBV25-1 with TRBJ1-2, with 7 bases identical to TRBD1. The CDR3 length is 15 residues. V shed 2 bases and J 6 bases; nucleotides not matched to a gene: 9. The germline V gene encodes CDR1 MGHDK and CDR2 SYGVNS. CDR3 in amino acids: CASSERSSTGDGYTF. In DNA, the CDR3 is TGTGCCAGCAGTGAACGGAGTTCCACAGGGGATGGCTACACCTTC.

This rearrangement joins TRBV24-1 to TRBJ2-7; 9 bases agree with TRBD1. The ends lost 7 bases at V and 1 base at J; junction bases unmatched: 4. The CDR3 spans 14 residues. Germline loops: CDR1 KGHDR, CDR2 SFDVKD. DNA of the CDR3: TGTGCCACCAGCAGCGGACAGGGGTCCTACGAGCAGTACTTC. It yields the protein CATSSGQGSYEQYF.